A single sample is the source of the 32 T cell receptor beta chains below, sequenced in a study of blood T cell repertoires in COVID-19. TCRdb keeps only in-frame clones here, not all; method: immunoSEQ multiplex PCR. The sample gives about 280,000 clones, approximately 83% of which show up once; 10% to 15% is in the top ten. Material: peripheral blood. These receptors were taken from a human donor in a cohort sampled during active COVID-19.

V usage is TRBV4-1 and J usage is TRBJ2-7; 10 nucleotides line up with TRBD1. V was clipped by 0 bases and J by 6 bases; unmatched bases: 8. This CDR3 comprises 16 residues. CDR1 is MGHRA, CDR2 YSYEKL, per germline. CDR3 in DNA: TGCGCCAGCAGCCAAGATGCGGGACAGGGGAATGGCGAGCAGTACTTC. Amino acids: CASSQDAGQGNGEQYF.

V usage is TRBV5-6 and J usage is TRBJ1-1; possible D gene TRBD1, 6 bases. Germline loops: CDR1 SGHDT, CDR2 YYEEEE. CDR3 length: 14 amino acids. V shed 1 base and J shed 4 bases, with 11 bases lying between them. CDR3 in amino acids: CASSLLGAPTEAFF. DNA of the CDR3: TGTGCCAGCAGCTTGCTGGGGGCGCCCACTGAAGCTTTCTTT.

CDR3 DNA sequence: TGCAGTGCTAGTCCCGGGACACTAATCTACGAGCAGTACTTC. This sequence encodes CSASPGTLIYEQYF. The V call is TRBV20-1, the J call TRBJ2-7; TRBD1 might be the D (6 bases). V was cut by 3 bases and J by 3 bases, with 15 bases left in between. From germline, CDR1 is DFQATT and CDR2 SNEGSKA (reference sequence). The CDR3 extends over 14 amino acids.

This CDR3 reads CASSLGLAGVRTDTQYF. The CDR3 DNA reads TGTGCCAGCAGCTTGGGACTAGCGGGAGTTCGCACAGATACGCAGTATTTT. The chain links TRBV7-9 to TRBJ2-3; 14 bases align to TRBD2. Germline CDR1 is SEHNR and CDR2 is FQNEAQ (reference sequence). V was pared by 3 bases and J by 1 base, with 3 bases of the junction left unmatched. The CDR3 sequence is 17 residues long.

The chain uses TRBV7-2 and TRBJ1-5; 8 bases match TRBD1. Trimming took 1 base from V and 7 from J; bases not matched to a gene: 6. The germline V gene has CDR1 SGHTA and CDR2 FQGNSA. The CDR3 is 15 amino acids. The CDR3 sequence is CASSLVDRGDQPQHF. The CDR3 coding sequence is TGTGCCAGCAGCTTAGTCGACAGGGGCGACCAGCCCCAGCATTTT. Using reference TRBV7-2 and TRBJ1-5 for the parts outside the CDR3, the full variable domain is GAGVSQSPSNKVTEKGKDVELRCDPISGHTALYWYRQSLGQGLEFLIYFQGNSAPDKSGLPSDRFSAERTGGSVSTLTIQRTQQEDSAVYLCASSLVDRGDQPQHFGDGTRLSIL.

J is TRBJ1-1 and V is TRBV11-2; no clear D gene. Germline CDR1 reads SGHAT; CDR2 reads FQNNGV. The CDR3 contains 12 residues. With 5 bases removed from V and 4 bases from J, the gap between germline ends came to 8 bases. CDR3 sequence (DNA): TGTGCCAGCAGCAGGGAGAGCACTGAAGCTTTCTTT. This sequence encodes CASSRESTEAFF.

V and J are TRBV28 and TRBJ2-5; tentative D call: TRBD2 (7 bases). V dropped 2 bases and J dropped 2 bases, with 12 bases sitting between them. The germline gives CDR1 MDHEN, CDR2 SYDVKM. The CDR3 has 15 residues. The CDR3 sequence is CASSLGGGRQETQYF. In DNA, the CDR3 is TGTGCCAGCAGTTTAGGGGGGGGGCGTCAAGAGACCCAGTACTTC.

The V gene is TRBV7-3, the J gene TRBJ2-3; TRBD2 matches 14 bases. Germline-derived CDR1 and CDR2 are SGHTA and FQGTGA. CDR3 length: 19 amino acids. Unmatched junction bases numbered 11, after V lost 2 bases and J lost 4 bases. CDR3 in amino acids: CASSLYPPGLAGASDTQYF. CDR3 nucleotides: TGTGCCAGCAGCTTATACCCTCCGGGACTAGCGGGAGCCTCAGATACGCAGTATTTT.

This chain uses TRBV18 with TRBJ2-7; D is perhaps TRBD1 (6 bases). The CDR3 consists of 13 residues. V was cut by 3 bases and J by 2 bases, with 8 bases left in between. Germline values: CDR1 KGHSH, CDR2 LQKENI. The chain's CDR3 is CASSPQGTYEQYF. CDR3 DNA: TGTGCCAGCTCACCGCAGGGGACCTACGAGCAGTACTTC.

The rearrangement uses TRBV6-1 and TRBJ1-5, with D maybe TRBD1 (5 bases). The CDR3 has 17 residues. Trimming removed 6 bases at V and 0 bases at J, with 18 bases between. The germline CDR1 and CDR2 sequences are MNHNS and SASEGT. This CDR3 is CASSEPRALYSNQPQHF. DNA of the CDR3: TGTGCCAGCAGCGAACCCAGGGCCCTCTATAGCAATCAGCCCCAGCATTTT.

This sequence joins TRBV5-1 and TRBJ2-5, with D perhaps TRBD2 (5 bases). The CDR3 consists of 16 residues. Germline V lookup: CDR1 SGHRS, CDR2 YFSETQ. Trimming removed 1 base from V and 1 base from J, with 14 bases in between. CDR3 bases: TGCGCCAGCAGCTTGATAGGTTCTCGGGGCCAAGAGACCCAGTACTTC. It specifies CASSLIGSRGQETQYF.

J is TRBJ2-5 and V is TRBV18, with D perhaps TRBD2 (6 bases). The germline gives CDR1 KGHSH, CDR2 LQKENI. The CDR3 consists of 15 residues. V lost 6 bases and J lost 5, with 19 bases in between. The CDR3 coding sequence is TGTGCCAGCTCCCCGGAGGGCTTCGTGGCGGAGACCCAGTACTTC. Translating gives CASSPEGFVAETQYF.

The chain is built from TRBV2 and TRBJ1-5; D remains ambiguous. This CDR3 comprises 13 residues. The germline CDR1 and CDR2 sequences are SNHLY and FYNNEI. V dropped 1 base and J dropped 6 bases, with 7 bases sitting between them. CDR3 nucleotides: TGTGCCAGCAGTGAAGAGAGGGTTCAGCCCCAGCATTTT. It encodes CASSEERVQPQHF.

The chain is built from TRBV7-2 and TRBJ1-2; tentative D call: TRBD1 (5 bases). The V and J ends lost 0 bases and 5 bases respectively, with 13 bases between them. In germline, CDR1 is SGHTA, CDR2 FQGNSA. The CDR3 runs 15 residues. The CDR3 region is CASSLALPQGYGYTF. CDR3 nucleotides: TGTGCCAGCAGCTTAGCGCTCCCCCAGGGTTATGGCTACACCTTC.

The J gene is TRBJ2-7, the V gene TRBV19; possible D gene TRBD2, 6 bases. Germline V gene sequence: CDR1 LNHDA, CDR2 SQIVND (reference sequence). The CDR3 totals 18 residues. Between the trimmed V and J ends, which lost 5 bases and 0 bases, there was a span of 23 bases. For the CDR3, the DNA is TGTGCCAGTAGTTCCGCGGGACGAAAGGGCAAAGCCTCCTACGAGCAGTACTTC. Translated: CASSSAGRKGKASYEQYF.

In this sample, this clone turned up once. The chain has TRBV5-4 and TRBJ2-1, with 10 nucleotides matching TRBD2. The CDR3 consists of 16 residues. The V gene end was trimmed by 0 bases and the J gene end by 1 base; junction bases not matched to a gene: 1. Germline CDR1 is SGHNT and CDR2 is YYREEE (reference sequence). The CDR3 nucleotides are TGTGCCAGCAGCTTGGGGACTAGCGGTTCCTACAATGAGCAGTTCTTC. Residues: CASSLGTSGSYNEQFF.

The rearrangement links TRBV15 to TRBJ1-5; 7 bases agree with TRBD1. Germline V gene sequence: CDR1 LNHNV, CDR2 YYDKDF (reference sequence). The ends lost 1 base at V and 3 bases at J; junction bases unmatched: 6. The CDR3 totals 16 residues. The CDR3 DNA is TGTGCCACCAGCAGAGCCGACAGGGTAGTCAATCAGCCCCAGCATTTT. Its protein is CATSRADRVVNQPQHF.

As DNA, the CDR3 is TGTGCCAGCAGCCAAACAGGGCGACCTGGCTACACCTTC. It encodes CASSQTGRPGYTF. The chain uses TRBV3-1 (or the pseudogene TRBV3-2) and TRBJ1-2, with a possible D match to TRBD1 (6 bases). CDR1 LGHDT and CDR2 YNNKEL come from the germline V gene (reference sequence). V lost 2 bases and J lost 7, with 11 bases in between. The length of the CDR3 is 13 residues.

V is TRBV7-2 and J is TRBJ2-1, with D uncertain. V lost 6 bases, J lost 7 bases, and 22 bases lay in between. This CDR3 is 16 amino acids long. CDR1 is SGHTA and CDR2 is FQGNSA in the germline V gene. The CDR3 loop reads CASREGWSAVLNEQFF. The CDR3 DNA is TGTGCCAGCAGAGAAGGATGGAGCGCGGTCCTGAATGAGCAGTTCTTC.

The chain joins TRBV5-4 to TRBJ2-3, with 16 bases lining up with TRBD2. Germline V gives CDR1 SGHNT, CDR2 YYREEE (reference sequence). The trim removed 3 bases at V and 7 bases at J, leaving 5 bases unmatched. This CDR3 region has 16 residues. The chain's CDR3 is CASSWGLAGGENTQYF. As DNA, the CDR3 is TGTGCCAGCAGCTGGGGACTAGCGGGAGGGGAAAATACGCAGTATTTT.

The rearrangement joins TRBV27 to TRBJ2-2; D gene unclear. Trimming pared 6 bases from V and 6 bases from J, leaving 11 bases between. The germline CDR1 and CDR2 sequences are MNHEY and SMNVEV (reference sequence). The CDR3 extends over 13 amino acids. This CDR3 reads CASSPGLSGELFF. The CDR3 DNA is TGTGCCAGCAGCCCCGGTCTGTCCGGGGAGCTGTTTTTT.

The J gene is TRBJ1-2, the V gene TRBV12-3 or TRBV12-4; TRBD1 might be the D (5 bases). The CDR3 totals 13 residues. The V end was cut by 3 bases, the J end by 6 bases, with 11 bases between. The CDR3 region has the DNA TGTGCCAGCAGTTTCTCCGGGGGGGATGGCTACACCTTC. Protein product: CASSFSGGDGYTF.

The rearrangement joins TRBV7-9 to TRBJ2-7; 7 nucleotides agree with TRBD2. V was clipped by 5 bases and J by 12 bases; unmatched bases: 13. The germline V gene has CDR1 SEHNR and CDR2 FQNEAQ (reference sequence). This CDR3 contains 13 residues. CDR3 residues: CASSLTQGGSLYF. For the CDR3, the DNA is TGTGCCAGCAGCCTAACCCAAGGCGGGAGTTTGTACTTC.

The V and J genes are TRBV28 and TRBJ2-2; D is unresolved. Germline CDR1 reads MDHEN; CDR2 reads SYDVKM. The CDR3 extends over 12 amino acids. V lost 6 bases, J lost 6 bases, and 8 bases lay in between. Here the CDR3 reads CASSLPSGELFF. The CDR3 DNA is TGTGCCAGCAGCCTTCCTTCCGGGGAGCTGTTTTTT. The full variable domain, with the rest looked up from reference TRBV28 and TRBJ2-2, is DVKVTQSSRYLVKRTGEKVFLECVQDMDHENMFWYRQDPGLGLRLIYFSYDVKMKEKGDIPEGYSVSREKKERFSLILESASTNQTSMYLCASSLPSGELFFGEGSRLTVL.

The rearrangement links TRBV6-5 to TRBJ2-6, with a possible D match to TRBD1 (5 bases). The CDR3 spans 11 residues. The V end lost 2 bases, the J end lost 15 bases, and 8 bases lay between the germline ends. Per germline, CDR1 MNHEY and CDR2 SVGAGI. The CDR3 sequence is CASSYAGNLTF. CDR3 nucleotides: TGTGCCAGCAGTTACGCAGGGAACCTGACTTTC.

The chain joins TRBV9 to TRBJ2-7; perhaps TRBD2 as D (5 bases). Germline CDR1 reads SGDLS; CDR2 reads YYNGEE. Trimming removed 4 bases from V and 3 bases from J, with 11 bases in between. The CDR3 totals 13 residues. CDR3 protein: CASSPGSGYEQYF. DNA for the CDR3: TGTGCCAGCAGCCCGGGGAGCGGCTACGAGCAGTACTTC.

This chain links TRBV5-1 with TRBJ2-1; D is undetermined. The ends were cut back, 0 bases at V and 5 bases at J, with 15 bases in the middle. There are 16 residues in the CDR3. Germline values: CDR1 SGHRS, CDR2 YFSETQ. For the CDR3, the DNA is TGCGCCAGCAGCTTGGTAGTGATAGCTCTAAACAATGAGCAGTTCTTC. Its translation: CASSLVVIALNNEQFF.

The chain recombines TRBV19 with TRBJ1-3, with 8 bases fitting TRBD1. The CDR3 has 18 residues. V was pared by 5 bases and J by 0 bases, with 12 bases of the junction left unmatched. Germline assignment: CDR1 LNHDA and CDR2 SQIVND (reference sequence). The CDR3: CASSRTLGTGISGNTIYF. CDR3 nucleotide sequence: TGTGCCAGTAGTCGGACCCTGGGGACAGGCATCTCTGGAAACACCATATATTTT.

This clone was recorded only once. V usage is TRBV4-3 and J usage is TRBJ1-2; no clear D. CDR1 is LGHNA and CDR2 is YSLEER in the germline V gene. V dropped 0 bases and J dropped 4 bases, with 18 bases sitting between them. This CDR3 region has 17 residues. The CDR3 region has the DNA TGCGCCAGCAGCCAAGACTCCCTCGGCGGACTTCCCTATGGCTACACCTTC. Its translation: CASSQDSLGGLPYGYTF.

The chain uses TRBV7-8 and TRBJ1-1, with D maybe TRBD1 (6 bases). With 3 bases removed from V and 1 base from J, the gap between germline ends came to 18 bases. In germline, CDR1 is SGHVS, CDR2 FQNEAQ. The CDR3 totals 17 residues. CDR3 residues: CASSFDRFWRKNTEAFF. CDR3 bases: TGTGCCAGCAGCTTCGACAGGTTTTGGAGAAAGAACACTGAAGCTTTCTTT.

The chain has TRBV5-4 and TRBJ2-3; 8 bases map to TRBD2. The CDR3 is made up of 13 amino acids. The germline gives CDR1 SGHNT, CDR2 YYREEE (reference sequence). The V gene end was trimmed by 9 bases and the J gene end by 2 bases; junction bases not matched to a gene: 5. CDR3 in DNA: TGTGCCACGGGAGGGTCAGACACAGATACGCAGTATTTT. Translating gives CATGGSDTDTQYF. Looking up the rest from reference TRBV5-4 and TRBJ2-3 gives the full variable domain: ETGVTQSPTHLIKTRGQQVTLRCSSQSGHNTVSWYQQALGQGPQFIFQYYREEENGRGNFPPRFSGLQFPNYSSELNVNALELDDSALYLCATGGSDTDTQYFGPGTRLTVL.

The CDR3 DNA sequence: TGTGCCAGCACCGGGCAGGGGGCCGGGGAGCTGTTTTTT. Translating gives CASTGQGAGELFF. The V call is TRBV2, the J call TRBJ2-2; 7 bases are shared with TRBD1. The CDR3 runs 13 residues. Germline assignment: CDR1 SNHLY and CDR2 FYNNEI. Unmatched junction bases numbered 5, after V lost 7 bases and J lost 6 bases.